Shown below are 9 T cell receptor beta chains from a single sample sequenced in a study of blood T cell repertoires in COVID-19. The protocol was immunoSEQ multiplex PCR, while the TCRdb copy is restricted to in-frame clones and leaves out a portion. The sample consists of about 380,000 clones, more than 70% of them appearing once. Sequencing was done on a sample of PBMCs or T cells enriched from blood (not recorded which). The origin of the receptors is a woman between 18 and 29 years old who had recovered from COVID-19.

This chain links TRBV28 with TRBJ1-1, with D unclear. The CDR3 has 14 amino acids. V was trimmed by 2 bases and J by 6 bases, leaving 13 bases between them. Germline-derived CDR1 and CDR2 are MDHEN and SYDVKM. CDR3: CASSLTRADSEAFF. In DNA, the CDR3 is TGTGCCAGCAGTTTAACTAGGGCAGACTCTGAAGCTTTCTTT.

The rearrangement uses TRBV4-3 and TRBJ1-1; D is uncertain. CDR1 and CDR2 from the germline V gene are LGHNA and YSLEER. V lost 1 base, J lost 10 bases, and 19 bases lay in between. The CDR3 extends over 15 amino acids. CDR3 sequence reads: CASSQVAQPGRGAFF. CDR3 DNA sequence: TGCGCCAGCAGCCAAGTGGCTCAGCCCGGACGGGGAGCTTTCTTT.

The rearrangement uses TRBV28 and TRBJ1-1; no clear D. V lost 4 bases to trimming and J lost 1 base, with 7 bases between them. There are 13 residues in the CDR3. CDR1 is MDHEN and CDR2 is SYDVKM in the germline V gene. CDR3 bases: TGTGCCAGCAGTTACATCAGGAACACTGAAGCTTTCTTT. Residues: CASSYIRNTEAFF.

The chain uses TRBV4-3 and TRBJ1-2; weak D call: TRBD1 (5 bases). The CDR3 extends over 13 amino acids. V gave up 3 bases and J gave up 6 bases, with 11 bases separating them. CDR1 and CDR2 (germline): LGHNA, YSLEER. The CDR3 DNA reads TGCGCCAGCAGCCAGGGACTAGGCGATGGCTACACCTTC. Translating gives CASSQGLGDGYTF.

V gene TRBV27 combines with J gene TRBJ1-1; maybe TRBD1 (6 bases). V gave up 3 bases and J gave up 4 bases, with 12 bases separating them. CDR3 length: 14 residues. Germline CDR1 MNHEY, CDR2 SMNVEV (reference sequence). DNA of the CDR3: TGTGCCAGCAGTTTCGCGGGGGCGCGCACTGAAGCTTTCTTT. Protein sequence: CASSFAGARTEAFF.

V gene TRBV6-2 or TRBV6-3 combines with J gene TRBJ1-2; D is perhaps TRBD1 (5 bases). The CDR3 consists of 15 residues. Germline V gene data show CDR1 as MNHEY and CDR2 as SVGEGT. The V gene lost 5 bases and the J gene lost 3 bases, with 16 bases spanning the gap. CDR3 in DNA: TGTGCCAGCAGTCGGGGGAGGGATGCCTACTATGGCTACACCTTC. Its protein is CASSRGRDAYYGYTF.

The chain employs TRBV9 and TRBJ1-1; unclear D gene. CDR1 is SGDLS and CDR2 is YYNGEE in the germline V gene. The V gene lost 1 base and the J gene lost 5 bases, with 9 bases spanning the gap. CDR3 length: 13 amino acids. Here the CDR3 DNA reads TGTGCCAGCAGCGTATACGCGCGGACTGAAGCTTTCTTT. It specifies CASSVYARTEAFF.

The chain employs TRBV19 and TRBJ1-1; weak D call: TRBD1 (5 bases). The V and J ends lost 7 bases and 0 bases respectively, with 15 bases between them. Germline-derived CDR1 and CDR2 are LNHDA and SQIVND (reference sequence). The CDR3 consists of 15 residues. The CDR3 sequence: CASKVDSIMNTEAFF. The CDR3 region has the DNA TGTGCCAGTAAGGTCGACAGCATTATGAACACTGAAGCTTTCTTT.

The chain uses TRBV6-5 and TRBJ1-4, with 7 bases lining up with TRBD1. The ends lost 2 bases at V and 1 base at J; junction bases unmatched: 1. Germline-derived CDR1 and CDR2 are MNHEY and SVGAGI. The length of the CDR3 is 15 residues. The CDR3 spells CASSYRTGTNEKLFF. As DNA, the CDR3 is TGTGCCAGCAGTTACCGGACAGGAACTAATGAAAAACTGTTTTTT.